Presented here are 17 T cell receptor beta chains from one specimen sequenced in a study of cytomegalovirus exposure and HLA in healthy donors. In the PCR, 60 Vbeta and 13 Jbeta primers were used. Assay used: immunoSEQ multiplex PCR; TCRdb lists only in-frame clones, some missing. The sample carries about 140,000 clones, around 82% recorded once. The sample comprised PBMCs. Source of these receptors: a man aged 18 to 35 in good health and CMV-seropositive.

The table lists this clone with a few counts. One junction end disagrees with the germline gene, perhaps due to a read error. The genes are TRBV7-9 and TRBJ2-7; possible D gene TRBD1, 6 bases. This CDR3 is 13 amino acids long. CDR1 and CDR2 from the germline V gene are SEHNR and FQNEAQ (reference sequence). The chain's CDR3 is CSSSLRQDYEQYF. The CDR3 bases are TGTTCCAGCAGCCTACGACAGGATTACGAGCAGTACTTC.

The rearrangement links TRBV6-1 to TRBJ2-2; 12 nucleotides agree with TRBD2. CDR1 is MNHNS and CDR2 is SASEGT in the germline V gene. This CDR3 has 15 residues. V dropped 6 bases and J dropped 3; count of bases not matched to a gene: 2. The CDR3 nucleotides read TGTGCCAGCAGCAGACTAGCGGGAGACACCGGGGAGCTGTTTTTT. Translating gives CASSRLAGDTGELFF.

The CDR3 region is CASSSPTVGGEKLFF. The CDR3 bases are TGTGCCAGCAGCTCCCCGACGGTGGGGGGGGAAAAACTGTTTTTT. The V and J genes are TRBV7-9 and TRBJ1-4; a possible D gene is TRBD1 (5 bases). The CDR3 is 15 amino acids. Germline CDR1 reads SEHNR; CDR2 reads FQNEAQ (reference sequence). Trimming shortened V by 4 bases and J by 8 bases, and 17 bases separated the two germline ends. Full variable domain (missing parts from reference TRBV7-9 and TRBJ1-4): DTGVSQNPRHKITKRGQNVTFRCDPISEHNRLYWYRQTLGQGPEFLTYFQNEAQLEKSRLLSDRFSAERPKGSFSTLEIQRTEQGDSAMYLCASSSPTVGGEKLFFGSGTQLSVL.

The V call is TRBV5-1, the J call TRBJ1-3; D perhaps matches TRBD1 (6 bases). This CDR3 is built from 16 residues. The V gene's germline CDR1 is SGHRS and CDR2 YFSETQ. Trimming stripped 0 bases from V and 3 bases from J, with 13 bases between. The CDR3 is CASSLAGASFGNTIYF. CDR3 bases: TGCGCCAGCAGCTTGGCAGGGGCCTCCTTTGGAAACACCATATATTTT.

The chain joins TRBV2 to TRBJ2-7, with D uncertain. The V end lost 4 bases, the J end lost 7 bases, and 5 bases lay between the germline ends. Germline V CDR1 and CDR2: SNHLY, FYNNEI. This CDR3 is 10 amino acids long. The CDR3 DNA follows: TGTGCCAGCAGTGTGAGGGAGCAGTACTTC. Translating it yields CASSVREQYF.

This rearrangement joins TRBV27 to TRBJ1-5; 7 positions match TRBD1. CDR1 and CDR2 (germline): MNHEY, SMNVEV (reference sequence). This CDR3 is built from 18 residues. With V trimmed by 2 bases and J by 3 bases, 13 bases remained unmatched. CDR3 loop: CASSLRGTAPNLNQPQHF. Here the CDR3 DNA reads TGTGCCAGCAGTTTAAGGGGGACAGCACCAAACCTCAATCAGCCCCAGCATTTT.

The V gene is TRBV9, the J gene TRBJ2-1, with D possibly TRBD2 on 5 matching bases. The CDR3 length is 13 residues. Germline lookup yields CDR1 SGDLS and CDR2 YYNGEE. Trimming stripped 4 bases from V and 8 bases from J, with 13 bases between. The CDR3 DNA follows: TGTGCCAGCAGCCTAGCTAGCTGGGATGAGCAGTTCTTC. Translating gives CASSLASWDEQFF.

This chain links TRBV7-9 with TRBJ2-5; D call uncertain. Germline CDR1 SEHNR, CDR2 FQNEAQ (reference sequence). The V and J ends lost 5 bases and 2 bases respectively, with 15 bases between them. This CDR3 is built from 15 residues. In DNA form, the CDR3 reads TGTGCCAGCAGCCCGGGTAAAAACTTTCAAGAGACCCAGTACTTC. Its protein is CASSPGKNFQETQYF.

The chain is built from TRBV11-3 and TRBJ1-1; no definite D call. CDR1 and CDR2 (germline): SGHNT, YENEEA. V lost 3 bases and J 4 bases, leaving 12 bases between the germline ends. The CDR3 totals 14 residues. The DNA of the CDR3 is TGTGCCAGCAGCTTGGGGAGGGAAGGCACTGAAGCTTTCTTT. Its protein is CASSLGREGTEAFF. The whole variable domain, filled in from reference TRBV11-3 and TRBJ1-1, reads EAGVVQSPRYKIIEKKQPVAFWCNPISGHNTLYWYLQNLGQGPELLIRYENEEAVDDSQLPKDRFSAERLKGVDSTLKIQPAELGDSAVYLCASSLGREGTEAFFGQGTRLTVV.

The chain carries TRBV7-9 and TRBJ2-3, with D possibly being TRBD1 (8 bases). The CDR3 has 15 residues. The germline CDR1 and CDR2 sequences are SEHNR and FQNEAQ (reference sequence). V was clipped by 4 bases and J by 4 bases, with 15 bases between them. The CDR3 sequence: CASSSQGGDADTQYF. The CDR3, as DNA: TGTGCCAGCAGCTCACAGGGGGGGGACGCAGATACGCAGTATTTT.

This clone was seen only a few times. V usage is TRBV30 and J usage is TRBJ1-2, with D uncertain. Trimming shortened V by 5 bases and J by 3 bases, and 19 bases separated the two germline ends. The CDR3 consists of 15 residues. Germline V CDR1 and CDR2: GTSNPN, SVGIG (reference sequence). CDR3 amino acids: CAWDTLETADYGYTF. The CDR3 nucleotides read TGTGCCTGGGATACCTTAGAGACTGCTGACTATGGCTACACCTTC.

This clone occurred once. CDR3 region: CASSTGGRTEAFF. The CDR3 DNA reads TGTGCCAGCTCGACAGGGGGCAGGACTGAAGCTTTCTTT. V and J are TRBV19 and TRBJ1-1; 10 nucleotides align to TRBD1. The ends lost 9 bases at V and 5 bases at J; junction bases unmatched: 6. The CDR3 is made up of 13 amino acids. Germline V gene data show CDR1 as LNHDA and CDR2 as SQIVND (reference sequence).

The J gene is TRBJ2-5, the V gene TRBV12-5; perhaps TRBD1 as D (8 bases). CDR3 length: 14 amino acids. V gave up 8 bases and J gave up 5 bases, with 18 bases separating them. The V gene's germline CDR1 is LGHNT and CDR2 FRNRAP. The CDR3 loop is CASSADREGETQYF. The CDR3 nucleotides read TGTGCTAGTTCAGCGGACAGGGAGGGGGAGACCCAGTACTTC.

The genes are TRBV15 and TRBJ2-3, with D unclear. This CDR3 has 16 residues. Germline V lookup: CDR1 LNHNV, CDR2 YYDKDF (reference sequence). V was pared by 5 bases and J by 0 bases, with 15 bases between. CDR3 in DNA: TGTGCCACCAGCCGGCGCCAGGTTTCTAGCACAGATACGCAGTATTTT. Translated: CATSRRQVSSTDTQYF.

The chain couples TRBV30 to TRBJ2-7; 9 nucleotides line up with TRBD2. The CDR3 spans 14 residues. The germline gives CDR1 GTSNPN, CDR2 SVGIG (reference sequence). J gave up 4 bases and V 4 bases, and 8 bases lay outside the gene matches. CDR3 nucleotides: TGTGCCTGGAAAGTGGCTAGCGGGATGTACGAGCAGTACTTC. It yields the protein CAWKVASGMYEQYF.

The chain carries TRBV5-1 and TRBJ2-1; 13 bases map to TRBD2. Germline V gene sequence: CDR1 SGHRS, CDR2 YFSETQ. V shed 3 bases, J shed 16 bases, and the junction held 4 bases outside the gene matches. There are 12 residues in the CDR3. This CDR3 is CASSWGTSGTFF. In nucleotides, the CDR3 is TGCGCCAGCAGCTGGGGGACTAGCGGGACTTTCTTC.

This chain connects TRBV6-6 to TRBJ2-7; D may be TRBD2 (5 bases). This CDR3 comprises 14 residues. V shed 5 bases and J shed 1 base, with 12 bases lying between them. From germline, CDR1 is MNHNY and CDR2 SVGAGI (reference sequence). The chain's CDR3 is CASSKDSVSYEQYF. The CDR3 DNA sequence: TGTGCCAGCAGTAAGGACTCCGTATCCTACGAGCAGTACTTC.